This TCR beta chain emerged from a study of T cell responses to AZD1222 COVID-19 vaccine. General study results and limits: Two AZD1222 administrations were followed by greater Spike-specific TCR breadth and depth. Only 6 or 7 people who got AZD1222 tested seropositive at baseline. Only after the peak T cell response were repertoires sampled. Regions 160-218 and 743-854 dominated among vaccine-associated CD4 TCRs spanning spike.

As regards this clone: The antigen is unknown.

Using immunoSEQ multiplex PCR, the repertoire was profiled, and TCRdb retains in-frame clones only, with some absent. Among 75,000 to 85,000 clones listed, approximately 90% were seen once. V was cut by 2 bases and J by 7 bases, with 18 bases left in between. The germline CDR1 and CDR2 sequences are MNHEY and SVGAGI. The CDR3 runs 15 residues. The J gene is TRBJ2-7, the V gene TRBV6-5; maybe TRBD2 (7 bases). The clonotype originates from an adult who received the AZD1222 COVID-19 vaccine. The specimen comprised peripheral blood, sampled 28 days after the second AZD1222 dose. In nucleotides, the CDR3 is TGTGCCAGCAGTTACCACATTGGGGGGGGGCGGGAGCAGTACTTC. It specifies CASSYHIGGGREQYF.